This T cell receptor (beta chain) is from a study of patients with pleural tuberculosis. This CDR3 is built from 12 residues. The germline gives CDR1 ENHRY, CDR2 SYGVKD. J was trimmed by 6 bases and V by 6 bases; bases with no gene match: 2. TCRdb reprocessed the reads via MiXCR and lists one record per CDR3 protein. Of around 50,000 distinct CDR3 sequences listed, around 7% are singletons. There are many counts of this clonotype. The TCR was taken from a human donor with pleural tuberculosis. The rearrangement uses TRBV10-3 and TRBJ1-1, with 9 bases that match TRBD1. The CDR3 DNA follows: TGTGCCATCAGGGACAGGGGTCCTGAAGCTTTCTTT. As protein: CAIRDRGPEAFF.